Below, 24 T cell receptor beta chains from the same sample are listed, as sequenced in a study of CXCR3-negative and CXCR3-positive naive CD8 T cells. 5' RACE that incorporated UMI labels was used to prepare the TRB cDNA libraries. TCRdb re-called the 5' RACE reads and shows each CDR3 protein once, DNA omitted. Its table records about 90,000 distinct CDR3 sequences. The sample consisted of naive CXCR3- CD8+ T cells from blood. Subset reported: CD45RO-CCR7+CD27+CD95- naive CD8+ T cells lacking CXCR3 (TNR3-). The receptors were gathered from a human donor in good health. Some clones in this sample may be carry-over from other donors' samples.

This sequence joins TRBV27 and TRBJ2-3; the TRBD1 assignment by TCRdb is unverifiable without DNA. Germline CDR1 and CDR2: MNHEY and SMNVEV (reference sequence). The CDR3 covers 13 residues. CDR3 sequence: CASTNLGADTQYF.

The V and J genes are TRBV4-1 and TRBJ2-3. In germline, CDR1 is MGHRA, CDR2 YSYEKL. The CDR3 extends over 16 amino acids. The CDR3 sequence is CASSQAQHLFPDTQYF.

J is TRBJ2-1 and V is TRBV14. In germline, CDR1 is SGHDN, CDR2 FVKESK. The CDR3 has 15 residues. The CDR3 is CASSQVLVRHNEQFF.

V gene TRBV28 combines with J gene TRBJ2-7; TCRdb outputs TRBD2, but without DNA this stays unchecked. Germline assignment: CDR1 MDHEN and CDR2 SYDVKM. This CDR3 has 15 residues. The CDR3 loop is CASSLGGLAGGEQYF. Full variable domain (missing parts from reference TRBV28 and TRBJ2-7): DVKVTQSSRYLVKRTGEKVFLECVQDMDHENMFWYRQDPGLGLRLIYFSYDVKMKEKGDIPEGYSVSREKKERFSLILESASTNQTSMYLCASSLGGLAGGEQYFGPGTRLTVT.

This chain links TRBV18 with TRBJ1-1; TCRdb outputs TRBD1, but without DNA this stays unchecked. CDR3 length: 14 amino acids. The germline CDR1 and CDR2 sequences are KGHSH and LQKENI. The CDR3 region is CASHDRGLNTEAFF.

The chain carries TRBV12-3 or TRBV12-4 and TRBJ1-1. The CDR3 consists of 14 residues. CDR3 in amino acids: CASSFGRVFTEAFF.

The chain carries TRBV5-1 and TRBJ1-1; with no DNA, the TCRdb D assignment of TRBD1 cannot be verified. This CDR3 spans 13 amino acids. From germline, CDR1 is SGHRS and CDR2 YFSETQ. The CDR3 region is CASSGQGNTEAFF.

V and J are TRBV7-2 and TRBJ1-1. From germline, CDR1 is SGHTA and CDR2 FQGNSA. This CDR3 contains 11 residues. The CDR3 reads CASSRGIEAFF.

The rearrangement uses TRBV6-1 and TRBJ2-1. Germline CDR1 reads MNHNS; CDR2 reads SASEGT. The CDR3 runs 15 residues. The CDR3 protein is CASSVIVSVYNEQFF.

This CDR3 reads CASSQGTSGAYEQYF. The chain is built from TRBV14 and TRBJ2-7; TCRdb returns TRBD1, unconfirmable since there is no DNA. Germline values: CDR1 SGHDN, CDR2 FVKESK. This CDR3 contains 15 residues.

V is TRBV7-9 and J is TRBJ1-1. Germline loops: CDR1 SEHNR, CDR2 FQNEAQ (reference sequence). This CDR3 has 17 amino acids. CDR3 protein: CASSLSMIGRKNTEAFF.

The V call is TRBV7-9, the J call TRBJ2-5. CDR3 length equals 12 residues. In germline, CDR1 is SEHNR, CDR2 FQNEAQ (reference sequence). CDR3 loop: CASSFLEETQYF.

The chain carries TRBV5-1 and TRBJ1-2; the D gene TCRdb calls, TRBD1, cannot be checked with no DNA. This CDR3 contains 17 residues. Germline CDR1 SGHRS, CDR2 YFSETQ. CDR3 in amino acids: CASRPPVAGAPNYGYTF.

This chain connects TRBV28 to TRBJ2-1; absent DNA, TCRdb's TRBD1 call cannot be checked. Per germline, CDR1 MDHEN and CDR2 SYDVKM. The CDR3 is made up of 11 amino acids. CDR3 region: CASRQWTEQFF. The whole variable domain, remainder taken from reference TRBV28 and TRBJ2-1, is DVKVTQSSRYLVKRTGEKVFLECVQDMDHENMFWYRQDPGLGLRLIYFSYDVKMKEKGDIPEGYSVSREKKERFSLILESASTNQTSMYLCASRQWTEQFFGPGTRLTVL.

V usage is TRBV29-1 and J usage is TRBJ2-2; no DNA is available, so the TRBD2 call from TCRdb remains unchecked. In germline, CDR1 is SQVTM, CDR2 ANQGSEA. The CDR3 runs to 16 residues. Here the CDR3 reads CSVDGLAGVNTGELFF.

This rearrangement joins TRBV5-1 to TRBJ2-1. The V gene's germline CDR1 is SGHRS and CDR2 YFSETQ. The CDR3 spans 15 residues. Here the CDR3 reads CASSLVGVSYNEQFF.

This chain links TRBV12-3 or TRBV12-4 with TRBJ2-5; TCRdb reports TRBD2, a call that lacks DNA to check it against. The CDR3 covers 19 residues. CDR3 in amino acids: CASSPAGTSGERGQETQYF.

V is TRBV11-2 and J is TRBJ2-6; TCRdb gives TRBD1 as the D gene, but with no DNA this cannot be confirmed. Germline V lookup: CDR1 SGHAT, CDR2 FQNNGV. CDR3 length: 17 amino acids. The CDR3 reads CASSSSGPYSGANVLTF.

V is TRBV7-9 and J is TRBJ2-5; TCRdb's D call, TRBD2, is unchecked because there is no DNA. Per the germline V gene, CDR1 is SEHNR and CDR2 is FQNEAQ (reference sequence). The CDR3 consists of 18 residues. The CDR3 is CASSLALSTTSGKETQYF.

V gene TRBV12-3 or TRBV12-4 combines with J gene TRBJ2-3. The CDR3 extends over 14 amino acids. CDR3 residues: CASSYRYITDTQYF.

The chain is built from TRBV9 and TRBJ2-7. Germline CDR1 and CDR2: SGDLS and YYNGEE. The CDR3 totals 12 residues. The CDR3 sequence is CASSAHDYEQYF.

J is TRBJ2-3 and V is TRBV24-1. The germline V gene has CDR1 KGHDR and CDR2 SFDVKD. The CDR3 covers 16 residues. CDR3 protein: CATSDQEGTSTDTQYF.

This chain connects TRBV7-9 to TRBJ2-5; TCRdb selects TRBD1, and the lack of DNA leaves this call unchecked. CDR3 length: 15 amino acids. Germline V gene data show CDR1 as SEHNR and CDR2 as FQNEAQ (reference sequence). Here the CDR3 reads CASEANPGGGETQYF.

The chain recombines TRBV29-1 with TRBJ1-1; TCRdb proposes TRBD1, but this gene call is untestable without DNA. Germline lookup yields CDR1 SQVTM and CDR2 ANQGSEA. The CDR3 has 16 residues. CDR3: CSVESQGRHLNTEAFF.